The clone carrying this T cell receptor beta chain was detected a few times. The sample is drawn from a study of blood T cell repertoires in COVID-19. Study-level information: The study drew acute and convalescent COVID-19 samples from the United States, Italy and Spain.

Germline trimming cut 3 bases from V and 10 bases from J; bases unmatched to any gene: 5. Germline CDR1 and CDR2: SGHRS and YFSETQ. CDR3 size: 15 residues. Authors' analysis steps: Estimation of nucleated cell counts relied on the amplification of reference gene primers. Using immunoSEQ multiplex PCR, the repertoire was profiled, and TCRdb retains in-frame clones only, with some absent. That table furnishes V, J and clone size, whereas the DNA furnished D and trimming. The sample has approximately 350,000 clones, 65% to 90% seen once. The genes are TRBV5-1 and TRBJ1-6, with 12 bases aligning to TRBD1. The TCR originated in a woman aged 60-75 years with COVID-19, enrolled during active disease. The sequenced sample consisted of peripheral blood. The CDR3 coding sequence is TGCGCCAGCAGCTACCAGGGGACAGGGGGCTCACCCCTCCACTTT. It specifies CASSYQGTGGSPLHF.